This TCR beta chain was sequenced for a study of T-cell reconstitution after alpha-beta-depleted transplantation in children. Study-level points and caveats: Alpha-beta T cells about two months after transplant reportedly derived from several hundred expanded graft clones. Fresh T-cell production supplied most of the T-cell counts and diversity seen one year after transplant.

V dropped 2 bases and J dropped 6 bases, with 12 bases sitting between them. The CDR3 consists of 14 residues. Germline loops: CDR1 SGHTS, CDR2 YDEGEE. Molecular barcoding with unique molecular identifiers was used for the TCRbeta library. TCRdb ran MiXCR on the PCR reads and lists one entry per CDR3 protein. In the table there are around 500,000 distinct CDR3 sequences, about 21% of which are singletons. Many counts were recorded for this clonotype. The antigen remains undetermined. V gene TRBV5-8 combines with J gene TRBJ1-5; D is ambiguous. The receptor was isolated from a boy under two years old who had a stem cell transplant for acute myeloid leukemia, so the T cells may come from the graft donor. The material was PBMCs, mostly from graft donor cells, obtained 360 days after TCRalphabeta/CD19-depleted stem cell transplant. CDR3 sequence: CASSLFIRGQPQHF. CDR3 bases: TGTGCCAGCAGCTTATTTATCCGGGGTCAGCCCCAGCATTTT. Using reference TRBV5-8 and TRBJ1-5 for the parts outside the CDR3, the full variable domain is EAGVTQSPTHLIKTRGQQATLRCSPISGHTSVYWYQQALGLGLQFLLWYDEGEERNRGNFPPRFSGRQFPNYSSELNVNALELEDSALYLCASSLFIRGQPQHFGDGTRLSIL.